One and the same sample provided the 3 T cell receptor beta chains below, sequenced in a study of T cell repertoires in cytomegalovirus infection. These TCRs' antigens remain unknown. One entry per CDR3 protein results from TCRdb running MiXCR on the reads. The sample includes around 750,000 distinct CDR3 sequences, around a third seen only once; the top ten take around 11%. Specimen: cultured CD8+ T cells from PBMCs, collected from culture after CMV antigen stimulation. The receptors stem from a human donor in good health (CMV status not recorded). Some clones in this sample may be carry-over from other donors' samples.

The J gene is TRBJ2-6, the V gene TRBV9; 10 bases are shared with TRBD1. Germline trimming cut 4 bases from V and 0 bases from J; bases unmatched to any gene: 4. This CDR3 is 17 amino acids long. CDR1 and CDR2 (germline): SGDLS, YYNGEE. This chain's CDR3 is CASSQTGGPSGANVLTF. The CDR3, as DNA: TGTGCCAGCAGCCAGACAGGGGGCCCCTCTGGGGCCAACGTCCTGACTTTC.

The rearrangement joins TRBV6-2 or TRBV6-3 to TRBJ2-5; 9 nucleotides agree with TRBD1. CDR3 length equals 16 residues. Per germline, CDR1 MNHEY and CDR2 SVGEGT. Unmatched junction bases numbered 7, after V lost 3 bases and J lost 2 bases. Here the CDR3 DNA reads TGTGCCAGCAGTTATACACAAGGACAGGGGCAAGAGACCCAGTACTTC. Translation gives CASSYTQGQGQETQYF.

This clonotype was seen a handful of times. The chain is built from TRBV10-3 and TRBJ1-2, with D perhaps TRBD1 (6 bases). Trimming cost V 8 bases and J 7 bases, with 26 bases left between them. The CDR3 contains 16 residues. Germline assignment: CDR1 ENHRY and CDR2 SYGVKD. The CDR3 bases are TGTGCCATCTTGGGGGGCACAGACAGGTTCTTCGGTGGCTACACCTTC. It codes for CAILGGTDRFFGGYTF.